A selection of T cell receptor beta chains follows, all from one sample in a study of T-cell reconstitution after alpha-beta-depleted transplantation in children. Each CDR3 protein is one row after TCRdb ran MiXCR on the PCR reads. This sample has a few hundred thousand distinct CDR3 sequences; about 20% occur once, and the top ten carry 3% to 4.5%. The sample was PBMCs from the stem cell graft donor, taken from the stem cell graft. These receptors were collected from a human donor who donated a stem cell graft to a child with acute myeloid leukemia. Each CDR3 is given without its conserved first and last residue. Fields, in order: V gene, CDR3 protein.

TRBV3-1	ASSVKSGKSSYEQY
TRBV7-2	ASSLALGLEAYEQY
TRBV20-1	SASLRGSLDTQY
TRBV28	ASRTQGPIQY
TRBV12-3/TRBV12-4	ASSSSSDTQY
TRBV7-2	ASSPASERNEQF
TRBV7-2	ASSPRLTLSYEQY
TRBV20-1	SAPPETLNTEAF
TRBV7-2	ASSYPPLAGTYEQY
TRBV20-1	SARDLSHEQF
TRBV12-3/TRBV12-4	ASSLSRGVDIQY
TRBV5-1	ASSSSGEGPRLNTEAF
TRBV3-1	ASSQDLNSGRPYEQY
TRBV7-8	ASSLIGQGTVVVGNTIY
TRBV12-3/TRBV12-4	ASSYGNQPQH
TRBV4-3	ASSQDQPTGVSYNEQF
TRBV12-3/TRBV12-4	ASSAGIGQPQH
TRBV28	ASSLAEGYSYEQY
TRBV28	ASSFSRYAQTYSNQPQH
TRBV20-1	SAEYLAGGPLYNEQF
TRBV27	ASSPKQGPYEQY
TRBV6-1	ASGLAGSDTQY
TRBV6-2/TRBV6-3	ASRGTSGKDTHPYEQY
TRBV12-3/TRBV12-4	ASSQFTEAF
TRBV12-3/TRBV12-4	ASSDRVPGNTIY
TRBV11-2	ASSLSMTRETQY
TRBV5-6	ASTSRTRENEQY